This record looks at one TCR beta chain sequence and its context. What it recognizes is unknown. This sample was taken from a study of shared clonotypes between healthy human individuals. Study results and caveats: Naive subsets generally had larger estimated richness than memory subsets.

Generated by immunoSEQ multiplex PCR, the TCRdb table keeps only in-frame clones and is missing some. The sample lists 2,500,000 or so clones, over 85% occurring once. The CDR3 spans 14 residues. The V gene's germline CDR1 is SEHNR and CDR2 FQNEAQ (reference sequence). V lost 5 bases, J lost 10 bases, and 9 bases stayed unmatched. The chain carries TRBV7-9 and TRBJ1-4; 8 positions agree with TRBD1. The sequence derives from a man between 18 and 35 years old in good health. Some clones in this sample may be carry-over from other donors' samples. The material sequenced was naive CD4+ T cells from PBMCs. Stated subset: CD45RA+ positively selected. CDR3 in DNA: TGTGCCAGCAGCAACCCCGGACAGGGAGGAAAACTGTTTTTT. This translates into CASSNPGQGGKLFF. Drawing the rest from reference TRBV7-9 and TRBJ1-4, the complete variable domain is DTGVSQNPRHKITKRGQNVTFRCDPISEHNRLYWYRQTLGQGPEFLTYFQNEAQLEKSRLLSDRFSAERPKGSFSTLEIQRTEQGDSAMYLCASSNPGQGGKLFFGSGTQLSVL.